Below, one T cell receptor beta chain is given with its context. The antigen remains undetermined. The CDR3 contains 14 residues. Trimming left V 3 bases short and J 2 bases short, with 11 bases between. Germline-derived CDR1 and CDR2 are KGHSH and LQKENI. This specimen belongs to a study of vaccination effects on CD4 cells after COVID-19. Study-level points and caveats: After vaccination, at late timepoints, clones induced by infection and by vaccine contracted markedly.

TCRdb's copy holds only in-frame clones and misses some; the assay was immunoSEQ multiplex PCR. Among about 24,000 clones listed, roughly 73% were seen once. With the ViraFEST assay, the study expanded antigen-specific CD4+ T cells using viral peptide pools, then sequenced them. The culture ran for 10 days before CD4+ T cells were isolated. Vaccine administered to participants consisted of two doses of either BNT162b2 or mRNA-1273. This chain joins TRBV18 and TRBJ2-7; D ambiguous. This clonotype was sampled from a human donor who received a COVID-19 vaccine. Specimen: CD4+ T cells from PBMCs cultured with HCoV-NL63 spike peptides, collected after COVID-19 vaccination. CDR3 amino acids: CASSPPTRTYEQYF. The CDR3 nucleotides read TGTGCCAGCTCACCCCCGACACGGACCTACGAGCAGTACTTC.